These 18 T cell receptor beta chains originate from one sample sequenced in a study of shared clonotypes between healthy human individuals. Data came from immunoSEQ multiplex PCR; TCRdb stores just in-frame clones and leaves some out. The table has about 480,000 clones, around 79% seen once. Sequenced input: PBMCs. These receptors originate from a middle-aged woman in good health. Some clones in this sample may be carry-over from other donors' samples.

V gene TRBV7-3 combines with J gene TRBJ2-3; 7 nucleotides agree with TRBD2. CDR1 and CDR2 from the germline V gene are SGHTA and FQGTGA. This CDR3 comprises 13 residues. The V segment lost 5 bases and the J segment 2 bases; nucleotides outside the gene matches: 1. The CDR3 DNA reads TGTGCCAGCAGCGGGACTAACACAGATACGCAGTATTTT. This codes for CASSGTNTDTQYF. Full variable domain (remainder filled in from reference TRBV7-3 and TRBJ2-3): GAGVSQTPSNKVTEKGKYVELRCDPISGHTALYWYRQSLGQGPEFLIYFQGTGAADDSGLPNDRFFAVRPEGSVSTLKIQRTERGDSAVYLCASSGTNTDTQYFGPGTRLTVL.

J is TRBJ2-3 and V is TRBV19; the D gene is possibly TRBD1 (6 bases). The germline V gene has CDR1 LNHDA and CDR2 SQIVND (reference sequence). V lost 4 bases to trimming and J lost 1 base, with 12 bases between them. This CDR3 is 15 amino acids long. DNA for the CDR3: TGTGCCAGTAGTACTGGGACACGAGGCACAGATACGCAGTATTTT. It yields the protein CASSTGTRGTDTQYF.

The chain combines TRBV7-2 with TRBJ2-2; TRBD1 aligns across 7 bases. V lost 4 bases, J lost 3 bases, and 5 bases stayed unmatched. Germline CDR1 is SGHTA and CDR2 is FQGNSA. CDR3 length equals 15 residues. The DNA of the CDR3 is TGTGCCAGCAGCTCCCGGACAGGACACACCGGGGAGCTGTTTTTT. Translated, it gives CASSSRTGHTGELFF.

This clone was seen a few times. The genes are TRBV11-2 and TRBJ1-1; D call uncertain. With 1 base removed from V and 2 bases from J, the gap between germline ends came to 17 bases. Germline CDR1 and CDR2: SGHAT and FQNNGV. This CDR3 is built from 17 residues. CDR3 sequence: CASSLVLISEFNTEAFF. CDR3 coding DNA: TGTGCCAGCAGCTTAGTACTTATTTCAGAGTTCAACACTGAAGCTTTCTTT.

This chain connects TRBV29-1 to TRBJ2-1, with 8 bases aligning to TRBD2. V was clipped by 3 bases and J by 0 bases; unmatched bases: 7. This CDR3 is built from 16 residues. CDR1 and CDR2 (germline): SQVTM, ANQGSEA. The CDR3: CSVDLLAGGSYNEQFF. For the CDR3, the DNA is TGCAGCGTTGATCTTCTCGCGGGGGGCTCCTACAATGAGCAGTTCTTC.

This rearrangement joins TRBV19 to TRBJ2-1; TRBD2 aligns across 9 bases. This CDR3 has 14 residues. Per germline, CDR1 LNHDA and CDR2 SQIVND (reference sequence). The ends lost 6 bases at V and 10 bases at J; junction bases unmatched: 10. The CDR3: CASRLAGEYEEQFF. The CDR3 coding sequence is TGTGCCAGTAGGTTAGCGGGAGAGTATGAAGAGCAGTTCTTC.

V and J are TRBV28 and TRBJ2-5, with TRBD2 matching over 14 bases. The V and J ends lost 3 bases and 4 bases, in that order; junction bases with no gene match: 10. The CDR3 loop spans 18 amino acids. Germline assignment: CDR1 MDHEN and CDR2 SYDVKM. The CDR3 spells CASSFILGLAGVGETQYF. DNA of the CDR3: TGTGCCAGCAGTTTTATCTTGGGACTAGCGGGAGTAGGAGAGACCCAGTACTTC.

J is TRBJ2-1 and V is TRBV5-4; D remains ambiguous. Trimming pared 4 bases from V and 6 bases from J, leaving 17 bases between. The CDR3 consists of 15 residues. CDR1 and CDR2 from the germline V gene are SGHNT and YYREEE (reference sequence). CDR3 sequence: CASSAGRNLGNEQFF. The CDR3 DNA follows: TGTGCCAGCAGCGCTGGTAGGAACCTGGGCAATGAGCAGTTCTTC.

The gene calls are TRBV28 and TRBJ2-1; D is undetermined. This CDR3 contains 15 residues. The V end lost 6 bases, the J end lost 4 bases, and 16 bases lay between the germline ends. Per the germline V gene, CDR1 is MDHEN and CDR2 is SYDVKM. Written as DNA, the CDR3 is TGTGCCAGCAGCTATCAGCGATTACAGTACAATGAGCAGTTCTTC. Translating it yields CASSYQRLQYNEQFF.

The chain uses TRBV21-1 and TRBJ2-1; the table's TRBD2 call for D was not verified on the DNA. TRBV21-1 is classified as a pseudogene. CDR3 length: 17 residues. The DNA for the CDR3 is TGTGCCAGCAGCAAGTTGGGCGGGAGAGAGGGCTACAATGAGCAGTTCTTC. Translating gives CASSKLGGREGYNEQFF.

This chain connects TRBV7-8 to TRBJ2-5, with 8 bases matching TRBD1. The CDR3 covers 18 residues. The trim removed 2 bases at V and 2 bases at J, leaving 13 bases unmatched. In germline, CDR1 is SGHVS, CDR2 FQNEAQ. CDR3: CASSLRRTGRTNQETQYF. DNA for the CDR3: TGTGCCAGCAGCTTAAGGCGGACAGGGCGGACCAATCAAGAGACCCAGTACTTC.

The chain links TRBV5-1 to TRBJ2-7; 8 bases fit TRBD1. This CDR3 is built from 14 residues. Germline-derived CDR1 and CDR2 are SGHRS and YFSETQ. The junction had 6 bases not matched to a gene; V was cut back by 4 bases and J by 3 bases. CDR3 sequence (DNA): TGCGCCAGCAGCCCACAGGGACAGGACTACGAGCAGTACTTC. It translates to CASSPQGQDYEQYF.

The V gene is TRBV7-2, the J gene TRBJ2-3, with 11 nucleotides matching TRBD2. V was pared by 4 bases and J by 5 bases, with 8 bases of the junction left unmatched. The V gene's germline CDR1 is SGHTA and CDR2 FQGNSA. The CDR3 is made up of 16 amino acids. The CDR3 DNA reads TGTGCCAGCAGCTGGATAGCGGGAGGGCCGGGAGATACGCAGTATTTT. Translated: CASSWIAGGPGDTQYF.

The chain couples TRBV6-5 to TRBJ2-3, with a weak D call TRBD1 (5 bases). Deletions cut 0 bases from V and 4 bases from J, with 14 bases between. Germline-derived CDR1 and CDR2 are MNHEY and SVGAGI. CDR3 length equals 16 residues. As DNA, the CDR3 is TGTGCCAGCAGTTACTCGGGTTCAGGGTCAGCAGATACGCAGTATTTT. Protein sequence: CASSYSGSGSADTQYF.

The chain couples TRBV28 to TRBJ2-3; 11 bases are a match to TRBD2. Losses at the gene ends were 6 bases for V and 4 bases for J; bases not matched to a gene: 6. Germline V gene data show CDR1 as MDHEN and CDR2 as SYDVKM. This CDR3 region has 15 residues. In nucleotides, the CDR3 is TGTGCCAGCAGCCTACTAGCGGGAGCTCCAGATACGCAGTATTTT. This encodes CASSLLAGAPDTQYF.

The V and J genes are TRBV9 and TRBJ2-1; no clear D. The CDR3 covers 12 residues. V dropped 5 bases and J dropped 6 bases, with 9 bases sitting between them. CDR1 is SGDLS and CDR2 is YYNGEE in the germline V gene. The CDR3 DNA reads TGTGCCAGCAGTATAGCCAGCAATGAGCAGTTCTTC. The encoded protein is CASSIASNEQFF.

This clone occurred once. The chain joins TRBV5-1 to TRBJ2-1, with 7 bases identical to TRBD1. This CDR3 is built from 17 residues. Trimming took 4 bases from V and 0 from J; bases not matched to a gene: 10. Per the germline V gene, CDR1 is SGHRS and CDR2 is YFSETQ. The CDR3 is CASSPHRGRGSYNEQFF. DNA for the CDR3: TGCGCCAGCAGCCCTCACAGGGGTCGGGGCTCCTACAATGAGCAGTTCTTC.

The chain combines TRBV27 with TRBJ2-5; no definite D call. V was clipped by 2 bases and J by 3 bases, with 13 bases between them. CDR1 and CDR2 from the germline V gene are MNHEY and SMNVEV (reference sequence). This CDR3 is 15 amino acids long. In DNA, the CDR3 is TGTGCCAGCAGTTTAGGCCCCACAGCAAAAGAGACCCAGTACTTC. Translating it yields CASSLGPTAKETQYF.